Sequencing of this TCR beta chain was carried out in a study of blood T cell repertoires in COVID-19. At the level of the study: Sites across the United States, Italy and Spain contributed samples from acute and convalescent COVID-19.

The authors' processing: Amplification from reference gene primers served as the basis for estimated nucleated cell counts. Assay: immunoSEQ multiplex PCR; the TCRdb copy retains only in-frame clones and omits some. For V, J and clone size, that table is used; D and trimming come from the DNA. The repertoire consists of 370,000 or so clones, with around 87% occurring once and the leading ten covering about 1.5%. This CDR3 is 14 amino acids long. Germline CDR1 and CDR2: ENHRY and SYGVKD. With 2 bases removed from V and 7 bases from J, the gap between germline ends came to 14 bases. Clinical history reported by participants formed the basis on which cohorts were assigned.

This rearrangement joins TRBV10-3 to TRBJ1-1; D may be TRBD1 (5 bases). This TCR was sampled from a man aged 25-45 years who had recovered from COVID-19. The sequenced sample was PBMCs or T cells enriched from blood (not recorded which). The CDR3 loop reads CAISEGTPALEAFF. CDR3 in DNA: TGTGCCATCAGTGAGGGGACTCCTGCCCTTGAAGCTTTCTTT.